The present T cell receptor (beta chain) was sequenced within a study of T cells in Graves' hyperthyroidism and ophthalmopathy. Study summary: Peripheral blood specimens were obtained at initial diagnosis, prior to any treatment.

The CDR3 runs 16 residues. V lost 2 bases, J lost 1 base, and 14 bases lay in between. Germline V gene lookup returns CDR1 SGHVS and CDR2 FNYEAQ. Amplified TCR beta CDR3 regions derived from RNA transcripts. The HTBI primer set drove a first-round RT-PCR of the TCR CDR3. MiXCR, run by TCRdb on the multiplex PCR reads, gives a single entry per CDR3 protein. The sample yields some 350,000 distinct CDR3 sequences, roughly an eighth seen once. Used for diagnoses were clinical symptoms, serum thyroxine and TRAb, thyroid ultrasound and orbital computed tomography. Sequencing used blood. This TCR was sampled from a woman aged 40 to 50 with Graves' ophthalmopathy. This chain links TRBV7-6 with TRBJ2-5; no clear D gene. For the CDR3, the DNA is TGTGCCAGCAGCTTAAAAGTGACGGTATCCCAAGAGACCCAGTACTTC. It yields the protein CASSLKVTVSQETQYF.